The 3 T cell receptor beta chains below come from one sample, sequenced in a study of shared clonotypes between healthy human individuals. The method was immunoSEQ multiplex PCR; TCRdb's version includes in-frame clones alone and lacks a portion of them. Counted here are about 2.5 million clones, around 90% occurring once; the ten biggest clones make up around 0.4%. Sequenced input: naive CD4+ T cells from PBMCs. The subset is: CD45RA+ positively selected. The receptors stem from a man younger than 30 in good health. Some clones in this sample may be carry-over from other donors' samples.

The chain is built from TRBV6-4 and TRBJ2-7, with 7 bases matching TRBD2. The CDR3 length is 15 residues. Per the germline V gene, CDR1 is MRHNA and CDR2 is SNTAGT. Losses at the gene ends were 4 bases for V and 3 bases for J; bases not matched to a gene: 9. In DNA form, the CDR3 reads TGTGCCAGCAGTGTTCAAGCGGGGTTCAACTACGAGCAGTACTTC. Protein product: CASSVQAGFNYEQYF.

The CDR3 loop reads CASSLGQTLEAFF. The CDR3 nucleotides read TGTGCCAGCTCACTGGGACAGACCCTTGAAGCTTTCTTT. The chain carries TRBV18 and TRBJ1-1; 7 bases align to TRBD1. This CDR3 region has 13 residues. V shed 4 bases, J shed 7 bases, and the junction held 6 bases outside the gene matches. Per germline, CDR1 KGHSH and CDR2 LQKENI.

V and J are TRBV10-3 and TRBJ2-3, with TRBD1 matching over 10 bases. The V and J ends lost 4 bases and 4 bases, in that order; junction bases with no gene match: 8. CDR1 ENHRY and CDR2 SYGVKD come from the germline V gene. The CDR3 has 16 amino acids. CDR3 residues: CAISAPGQGFSDTQYF. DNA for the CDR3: TGTGCCATCAGTGCACCGGGACAGGGGTTCTCAGATACGCAGTATTTT.